This TCR beta chain emerged from a study of T cell responses to AZD1222 COVID-19 vaccine (dated by TCRdb to the early 2020s). Concerning the study at large: A total of roughly 240 trial participants underwent TCR sequencing, of whom roughly 210 received two doses of AZD1222 and about 25 received two doses of the MenACWY control vaccine. Enrollment into the trials was organized by age into subgroups of 18-55, 56-69 and 70-plus years, and those subgroups contained roughly 160, 29 and 62 TCR-sequenced participants, respectively. Overall study results and their limits: In the small 56-69-year group, the increase in depth fell short of significance, most likely because of low power. Reportedly, almost half of the unique spike-specific TCRs recognized epitopes lying outside the regions that are mutated in the B.1.351 and B.1.1.7 variants. Most participants were white British and females outnumbered males, and the authors suggested that clonal diversity may have been underestimated. Conclusions about previously exposed vaccinees are limited, since just six AZD1222 recipients were seropositive for SARS-CoV-2 at baseline. After two AZD1222 doses, spike-specific TCR breadth and depth were significantly higher than at day 0 and than in MenACWY recipients. The whole spike protein was spanned by vaccine-associated CD4 TCRs, and dominant responses were seen in regions 160-218 and 743-854. Because no samples from the day 14 peak response were available, repertoires could be characterized only after the peak T cell response.

The CDR3 regions of human TCRbeta chains were analyzed by immunosequencing. As for the authors' bioinformatics: Repertoire TCRs were matched against a reference library of SARS-CoV-2-specific TCRs generated with the MIRA antigen-specificity platform. Breadth was defined as the fraction of unique TCRs that were SARS-CoV-2-associated. Depth was defined as the fraction of total T cells that were SARS-CoV-2-associated. Using the MIRA data, each spike-specific TCR was assigned both to the spike region to which the TCR was reactive and to a CD4 or CD8 class. Log10-transformed breadth and depth values were compared by one-way ANOVA with Sidak's multiple comparisons tests. TCRdb's version of the immuneACCESS table is confined to in-frame rearrangements and falls short of the full clone set. An unresolved V gene accounts for under half of the shortfall where checked; the remainder is of unknown origin. That table is the source of V, J and clone size, and D and trimming were worked out from the DNA. Recorded for this sample are about 120,000 clones; 85% to 90% of them occurred a single time. The ten largest make up approximately 16% of the sample.

The meaning of the sample's time point label: about 28 days (+/-7) after the second vaccine dose. AZD1222 recipients with second doses at about 4 weeks or about 12 weeks were pooled, because spike-specific TCR depth and breadth did not differ between schedules. Samples from vaccinated people were obtained from the UK trials COV001 and COV002, which included a single-blind randomized controlled phase 2/3 trial of AZD1222 (ChAdOx1 nCoV-19) in healthy adults. For TCRbeta chain sequencing, PBMC samples were collected from trial participants at day 0 and at day 28 after the second dose. The CDR3 spans 16 residues, from the cysteine through the phenylalanine. This entry keeps only the CDR3 DNA: 48 bases, framed from base 1. The germline V gene provides CDR1 MGHRA and CDR2 YSYEKL. At the junction V is shortened by 1 base and J by 5 bases; bases outside the gene matches: 7. This clone was observed once. Its antigen remains unidentified. No qualities accompany the bases; no much larger clone lies one base away.

This specimen was peripheral blood, taken 28 days after the second AZD1222 dose. Rearrangement joined TRBV4-1 to TRBJ1-2, with TRBD1 identical over 10 junction bases. This receptor was identified in an adult who received the AZD1222 COVID-19 vaccine. CDR3 sequence: CASSQGQGALGYGYTF. The nucleotides read TGCGCCAGCAGCCAAGGACAGGGGGCTTTGGGGTATGGCTACACCTTC.